Below are 23 T cell receptor beta chains sequenced from a single sample in a study of sequential checkpoint blockade in melanoma. Treatment in this sample: randomized to nivolumab then ipilimumab (arm A) or the reverse (arm B). Generated by immunoSEQ multiplex PCR, the TCRdb table keeps only in-frame clones and is missing some. Of 9,000 to 15,000 clones listed, roughly 80% are singletons. This specimen consisted of CD8+ T cells sorted from blood (inferred from file names), obtained from a patient given nivolumab and ipilimumab in sequence. The receptors originated from a human donor with melanoma.

The chain uses TRBV27 and TRBJ2-2; 9 bases are a match to TRBD2. The germline V gene has CDR1 MNHEY and CDR2 SMNVEV (reference sequence). The CDR3 spans 16 residues. V shed 5 bases and J 3 bases; nucleotides not matched to a gene: 7. The CDR3 DNA reads TGTGCCAGCAGTCTTGCGGGGGGGCTTGACACCGGGGAGCTGTTTTTT. Protein: CASSLAGGLDTGELFF.

The rearrangement uses TRBV27 and TRBJ2-7; D may be TRBD1 (5 bases). Between the trimmed V and J ends, which lost 5 bases and 0 bases, there was a span of 5 bases. Germline CDR1 is MNHEY and CDR2 is SMNVEV (reference sequence). The CDR3 spans 12 residues. Written as DNA, the CDR3 is TGTGCCAGCAGTGACAGCTCCTACGAGCAGTACTTC. Translated, it gives CASSDSSYEQYF.

This clone showed up just a few times. This chain uses TRBV19 with TRBJ2-7, with D maybe TRBD1 (5 bases). The germline V gene has CDR1 LNHDA and CDR2 SQIVND (reference sequence). This CDR3 spans 13 amino acids. V was clipped by 6 bases and J by 3 bases, with 12 bases between them. CDR3 sequence: CASSQDIYYEQYF. In DNA form, the CDR3 reads TGTGCCAGTAGCCAGGACATTTACTACGAGCAGTACTTC.

The CDR3 DNA is TGTGCCAGCAGTCATAATAGCGGCACAGATACGCAGTATTTT. Its translation: CASSHNSGTDTQYF. The chain joins TRBV7-9 to TRBJ2-3; D might be TRBD2 (5 bases). Trimming removed 6 bases at V and 1 base at J, with 11 bases between. The CDR3 covers 14 residues. The germline V gene has CDR1 SEHNR and CDR2 FQNEAQ (reference sequence).

This sequence joins TRBV7-8 and TRBJ2-1; 7 nucleotides match TRBD1. Germline V gene data show CDR1 as SGHVS and CDR2 as FQNEAQ. CDR3 length: 17 amino acids. With V trimmed by 2 bases and J by 4 bases, 11 bases remained unmatched. This CDR3 reads CASSLRVAGGAYNEQFF. The CDR3 DNA is TGTGCCAGCAGCTTAAGGGTTGCAGGGGGAGCTTACAATGAGCAGTTCTTC.

The gene calls are TRBV9 and TRBJ2-5, with a possible D match to TRBD2 (5 bases). The CDR3 has 16 amino acids. The germline V gene encodes CDR1 SGDLS and CDR2 YYNGEE. With 0 bases removed from V and 1 base from J, the gap between germline ends came to 13 bases. CDR3 residues: CASSVVGGGPQETQYF. Written as DNA, the CDR3 is TGTGCCAGCAGCGTAGTAGGAGGCGGGCCCCAAGAGACCCAGTACTTC.

This clone qualifies as medium-sized. The chain recombines TRBV6-5 with TRBJ1-6; no definite D call. The ends were cut back, 0 bases at V and 9 bases at J, with 6 bases in the middle. The length of the CDR3 is 13 residues. CDR1 is MNHEY, CDR2 SVGAGI, per germline. The CDR3 coding sequence is TGTGCCAGCAGTTACTCCCCAGGTTCACCCCTCCACTTT. Its translation is CASSYSPGSPLHF.

This sequence joins TRBV7-2 and TRBJ2-5; 10 nucleotides align to TRBD1. The CDR3 has 14 residues. Trimming at V came to 3 bases and at J to 6 bases, leaving 4 bases not matched to a gene. Germline-derived CDR1 and CDR2 are SGHTA and FQGNSA. This CDR3 is CASSLTGGQQTQYF. The CDR3 region has the DNA TGTGCCAGCAGCTTGACAGGGGGCCAGCAGACCCAGTACTTC.

V usage is TRBV6-5 and J usage is TRBJ1-5; D remains unclear. The CDR3 length is 13 residues. Germline V CDR1 and CDR2: MNHEY, SVGAGI. V was trimmed by 5 bases and J by 5 bases, leaving 10 bases between them. The CDR3 spells CASSIQEDQPQHF. The CDR3 nucleotides read TGTGCCAGCAGTATCCAGGAGGATCAGCCCCAGCATTTT.

The rearrangement joins TRBV4-3 to TRBJ1-1; unclear D gene. The CDR3 is made up of 13 amino acids. Trimming left V 0 bases short and J 1 base short, with 3 bases between. Germline values: CDR1 LGHNA, CDR2 YSLEER. The CDR3 loop reads CASSQDSNTEAFF. The CDR3 DNA follows: TGCGCCAGCAGCCAAGACTCGAACACTGAAGCTTTCTTT.

The rearrangement joins TRBV28 to TRBJ1-2; D perhaps matches TRBD1 (5 bases). This CDR3 has 15 residues. Trimming left V 5 bases short and J 0 bases short, with 13 bases between. The germline gives CDR1 MDHEN, CDR2 SYDVKM. In DNA, the CDR3 is TGTGCCAGCAGTCTTCAGGGTCCCCCTAACTATGGCTACACCTTC. Protein product: CASSLQGPPNYGYTF.

The V call is TRBV27, the J call TRBJ1-2; 9 bases are shared with TRBD1. This CDR3 spans 17 amino acids. Unmatched junction bases numbered 16, after V lost 1 base and J lost 10 bases. CDR1 is MNHEY and CDR2 is SMNVEV in the germline V gene (reference sequence). DNA for the CDR3: TGTGCCAGCAGTTTATGGGGGGACAGGGTACAGGTTGACGACTACACCTTC. It specifies CASSLWGDRVQVDDYTF.

This clone has just one count. The rearrangement joins TRBV25-1 to TRBJ2-3, with TRBD1 matching over 10 bases. Trimming cost V 3 bases and J 2 bases; bases outside gene matches: 5. Germline assignment: CDR1 MGHDK and CDR2 SYGVNS. The CDR3 is 16 residues long. The CDR3 sequence: CASSDFGTGDTDTQYF. Written as DNA, the CDR3 is TGTGCCAGCAGTGATTTCGGGACAGGGGACACAGATACGCAGTATTTT.

V gene TRBV9 combines with J gene TRBJ2-5, with D possibly matching TRBD1 (5 bases). This CDR3 region has 15 residues. The V end was cut by 3 bases, the J end by 5 bases, with 17 bases between. Germline V gene sequence: CDR1 SGDLS, CDR2 YYNGEE. The CDR3 DNA reads as TGTGCCAGCAGCGCTCCTCAGGGCCAAGGGGAGACCCAGTACTTC. It yields the protein CASSAPQGQGETQYF.

With respect to this clone: Sequence at one end of the junction differs from germline and may be a read error. The chain uses TRBV5-6 and TRBJ2-5; 9 bases agree with TRBD1. The end of the DNA aligns better with TRBJ2-7, so the J call may be wrong. Per germline, CDR1 SGHDT and CDR2 YYEEEE. The CDR3 is 14 amino acids. The CDR3 loop reads CASSFGTGSFEQYF. In DNA, the CDR3 is TGTGCCAGCAGCTTTGGGACAGGGTCCTTCGAGCAGTACTTC.

A single count supports this clone. The chain links TRBV13 to TRBJ1-1, with 7 bases aligning to TRBD1. J gave up 10 bases and V 5 bases, and 10 bases lay outside the gene matches. The CDR3 length is 13 residues. CDR1 is PRHDT and CDR2 is FYEKMQ in the germline V gene (reference sequence). Here the CDR3 reads CASSPDRVYGAFF. The CDR3 DNA reads as TGTGCCAGCAGCCCCGACAGGGTCTATGGAGCTTTCTTT.

The V and J genes are TRBV4-3 and TRBJ2-1; no reliable D call. Per germline, CDR1 LGHNA and CDR2 YSLEER. CDR3 length: 17 amino acids. V lost 0 bases and J 0 bases, leaving 12 bases between the germline ends. CDR3 coding DNA: TGCGCCAGCAGCCAAGATTTTGGCCGGAGCTCCTACAATGAGCAGTTCTTC. Its translation: CASSQDFGRSSYNEQFF.

The rearrangement uses TRBV19 and TRBJ1-1; D is possibly TRBD1 (6 bases). The V end was cut by 3 bases, the J end by 5 bases, with 16 bases between. Germline CDR1 is LNHDA and CDR2 is SQIVND (reference sequence). The length of the CDR3 is 15 residues. The chain's CDR3 is CASSISFNRGTEAFF. For the CDR3, the DNA is TGTGCCAGTAGTATCTCGTTTAATAGGGGGACTGAAGCTTTCTTT. Combining the CDR3 with reference TRBV19 and TRBJ1-1 gives the whole variable domain DGGITQSPKYLFRKEGQNVTLSCEQNLNHDAMYWYRQDPGQGLRLIYYSQIVNDFQKGDIAEGYSVSREKKESFPLTVTSAQKNPTAFYLCASSISFNRGTEAFFGQGTRLTVV.

This chain joins TRBV5-1 and TRBJ2-7; 11 positions match TRBD1. V dropped 4 bases and J dropped 4; count of bases not matched to a gene: 7. The germline V gene encodes CDR1 SGHRS and CDR2 YFSETQ. CDR3 length equals 15 residues. The chain's CDR3 is CASSPGTGGVYEQYF. The DNA of the CDR3 is TGCGCCAGCAGCCCAGGGACAGGGGGGGTTTACGAGCAGTACTTC.

This rearrangement joins TRBV5-1 to TRBJ2-2, with 7 bases identical to TRBD1. Per germline, CDR1 SGHRS and CDR2 YFSETQ. V was clipped by 5 bases and J by 5 bases; unmatched bases: 12. This CDR3 contains 16 residues. For the CDR3, the DNA is TGCGCCAGCAGGGACGGCGAGGGGGCCCTAACCGGGGAGCTGTTTTTT. Amino acid sequence: CASRDGEGALTGELFF.

V is TRBV4-3 and J is TRBJ2-3, with TRBD2 matching 8 bases. CDR1 and CDR2 from the germline V gene are LGHNA and YSLEER. Trimming removed 0 bases from V and 1 base from J; junction bases left unmatched: 6. The CDR3 spans 17 residues. The CDR3: CASSQDRFGGGTDTQYF. CDR3 in DNA: TGCGCCAGCAGCCAAGATAGGTTCGGGGGGGGCACAGATACGCAGTATTTT.

This chain uses TRBV5-4 with TRBJ2-1; TRBD2 agrees at 7 bases. Germline loops: CDR1 SGHNT, CDR2 YYREEE (reference sequence). The CDR3 is 15 residues long. V dropped 3 bases and J dropped 6; count of bases not matched to a gene: 9. The chain's CDR3 is CASSSSGGYGNEQFF. The CDR3 DNA reads as TGTGCCAGCAGCTCGTCCGGGGGGTACGGCAATGAGCAGTTCTTC.

J is TRBJ2-7 and V is TRBV7-8, with TRBD2 matching 11 bases. This CDR3 spans 17 amino acids. In germline, CDR1 is SGHVS, CDR2 FQNEAQ. Trimming at V came to 2 bases and at J to 7 bases, leaving 13 bases not matched to a gene. CDR3 sequence: CASSLQRSGTSGPEQYF. The CDR3 region has the DNA TGTGCCAGCAGCTTACAAAGATCCGGGACTAGCGGACCAGAGCAGTACTTC.